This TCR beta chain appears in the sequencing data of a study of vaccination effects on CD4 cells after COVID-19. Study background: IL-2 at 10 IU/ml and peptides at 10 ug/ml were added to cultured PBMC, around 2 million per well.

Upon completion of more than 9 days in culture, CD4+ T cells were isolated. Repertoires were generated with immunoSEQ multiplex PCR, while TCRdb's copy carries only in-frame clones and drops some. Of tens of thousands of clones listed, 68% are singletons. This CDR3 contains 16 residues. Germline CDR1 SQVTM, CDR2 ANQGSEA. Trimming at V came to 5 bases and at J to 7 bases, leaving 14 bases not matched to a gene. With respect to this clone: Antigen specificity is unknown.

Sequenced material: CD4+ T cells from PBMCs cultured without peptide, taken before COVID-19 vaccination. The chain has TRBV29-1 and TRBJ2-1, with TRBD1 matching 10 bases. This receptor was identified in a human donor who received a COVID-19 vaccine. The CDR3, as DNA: TGCAGCGTTCCAAAAACCGGGACAGGGGTTTGGAATGAGCAGTTCTTC. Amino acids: CSVPKTGTGVWNEQFF.